This TCR beta chain is from a study of blood T cell repertoires in COVID-19. Study at large: Some COVID-19 samples were acute and others convalescent; all came from the United States, Italy and Spain.

Measured with immunoSEQ multiplex PCR; TCRdb has only the in-frame clones, and not every one. Of about 42,000 clones in the sample, about three quarters are singletons; the top ten hold approximately 30%. Germline V gene sequence: CDR1 SGHNT, CDR2 YYREEE (reference sequence). CDR3 size: 15 residues. V lost 0 bases to trimming and J lost 2 bases; unmatched junction nucleotides: 2. This chain uses TRBV5-4 with TRBJ2-1; TRBD1 agrees at 7 bases. The source of this sequence is a woman aged 65 to 85 with acute or convalescent COVID-19. Sequenced material: peripheral blood. The DNA of the CDR3 is TGTGCCAGCAGCTTGGAGGGGGCCCCCTACAATGAGCAGTTCTTC. Its translation is CASSLEGAPYNEQFF. The whole variable domain, filled in from reference TRBV5-4 and TRBJ2-1, reads ETGVTQSPTHLIKTRGQQVTLRCSSQSGHNTVSWYQQALGQGPQFIFQYYREEENGRGNFPPRFSGLQFPNYSSELNVNALELDDSALYLCASSLEGAPYNEQFFGPGTRLTVL.